Sequencing of this T cell receptor (beta chain) was carried out in a study of T-cell memory formation after mild COVID-19. Study-level findings and limits: Clones contracting over day 15 to 85 were CD4/CD8 balanced, with later expanders leaning CD4+.

Researchers used 5'RACE with constant-segment primers to make TCR alpha and TCR beta cDNA libraries that carry sample barcodes and UMIs. A single record per CDR3 protein comes from TCRdb applying MiXCR to the 5' RACE reads. This sample has about 110,000 distinct CDR3 sequences; 15% to 20% occur once, and the top ten carry less than 6.5%. A remark on this clonotype: The target antigen is unknown.

The source material was PBMCs or a T cell subset sorted from them (not recorded which). The TCR was taken from a young man who had mild COVID-19 (a few samples of this study predate the infection). Cell type and time point are not known.

For the CDR3, the DNA is TGTGCCAGCAGTCCGAGAGGGGGAAAAATGGGCACTGAAGCTTTCTTT. It yields the protein CASSPRGGKMGTEAFF. The chain recombines TRBV27 with TRBJ1-1; possible D gene TRBD1, 6 bases. Germline CDR1 is MNHEY and CDR2 is SMNVEV (reference sequence). The V end was cut by 5 bases, the J end by 4 bases, with 20 bases between. This CDR3 contains 16 residues.